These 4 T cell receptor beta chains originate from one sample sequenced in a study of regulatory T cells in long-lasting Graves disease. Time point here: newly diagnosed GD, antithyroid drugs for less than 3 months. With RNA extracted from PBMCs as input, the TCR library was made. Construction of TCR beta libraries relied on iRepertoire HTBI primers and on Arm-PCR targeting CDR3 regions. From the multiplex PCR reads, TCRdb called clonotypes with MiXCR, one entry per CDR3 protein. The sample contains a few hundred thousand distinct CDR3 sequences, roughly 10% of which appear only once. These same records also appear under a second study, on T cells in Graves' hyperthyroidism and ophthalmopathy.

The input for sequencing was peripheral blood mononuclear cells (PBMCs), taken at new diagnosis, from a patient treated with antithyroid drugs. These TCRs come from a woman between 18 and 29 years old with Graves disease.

CDR3 region: CASSEYDSEAFF. The DNA of the CDR3 is TGTGCCAGCAGTGAATACGACAGTGAAGCTTTCTTT. The J gene is TRBJ1-1, the V gene TRBV25-1, with a possible D match to TRBD1 (5 bases). V was trimmed by 0 bases and J by 7 bases, leaving 6 bases between them. CDR1 is MGHDK, CDR2 SYGVNS, per germline. This CDR3 contains 12 residues.

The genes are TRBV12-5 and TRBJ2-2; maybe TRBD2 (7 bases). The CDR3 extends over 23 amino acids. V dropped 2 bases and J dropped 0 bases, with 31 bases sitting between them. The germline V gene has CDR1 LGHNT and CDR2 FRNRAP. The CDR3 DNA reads TGTGCTAGTGGTTTGCGTAGAGTCTTAGTGGGCGGGGGCGACCGTGCGAACACCGGGGAGCTGTTTTTT. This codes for CASGLRRVLVGGGDRANTGELFF. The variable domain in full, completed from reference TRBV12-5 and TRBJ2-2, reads DARVTQTPRHKVTEMGQEVTMRCQPILGHNTVFWYRQTMMQGLELLAYFRNRAPLDDSGMPKDRFSAEMPDATLATLKIQPSEPRDSAVYFCASGLRRVLVGGGDRANTGELFFGEGSRLTVL.

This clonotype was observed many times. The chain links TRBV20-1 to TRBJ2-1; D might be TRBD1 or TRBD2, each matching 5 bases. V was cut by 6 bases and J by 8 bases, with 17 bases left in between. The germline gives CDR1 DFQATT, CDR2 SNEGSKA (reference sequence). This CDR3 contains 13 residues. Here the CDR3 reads CSADGGMGDEQFF. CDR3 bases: TGCAGTGCAGATGGGGGTATGGGCGATGAGCAGTTCTTC.

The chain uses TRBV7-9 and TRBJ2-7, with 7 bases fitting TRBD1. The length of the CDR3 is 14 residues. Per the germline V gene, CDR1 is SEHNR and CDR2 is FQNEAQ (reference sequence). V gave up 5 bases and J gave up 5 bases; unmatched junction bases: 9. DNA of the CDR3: TGTGCCAGCAGCATCGACAGGGTCAGGAACGAGCAGTACTTC. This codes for CASSIDRVRNEQYF. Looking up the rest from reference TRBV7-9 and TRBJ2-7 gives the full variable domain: DTGVSQNPRHKITKRGQNVTFRCDPISEHNRLYWYRQTLGQGPEFLTYFQNEAQLEKSRLLSDRFSAERPKGSFSTLEIQRTEQGDSAMYLCASSIDRVRNEQYFGPGTRLTVT.